This TCR beta chain was sequenced during a study of blood T cell repertoires in COVID-19 (dated by TCRdb to the early 2020s). Regarding the complete study: Collaborator samples came from the United States, Italy and Spain and covered acute and convalescent phases of COVID-19. The prospective study material was composed of cDNA or gDNA derived from T cells, B-cell-depleted T cells, or PBMCs. Subjects who had been exposed to COVID-19, were actively infected with it, or had recovered from it provided the deeply sampled blood TCRbeta repertoires that made up the dataset. A de-identified subject ID, COVID-19 status, age in years and sex were almost always included in the sample metadata. The samples were drawn from the first 160 participants of the ongoing ImmuneRACE study and from 1,254 subjects provided by 6 global collaborators. Where available, HLA class I and class II types were taken from metadata supplied by the sample provider and were not determined by assay-based typing. A freely available public database, intended as a resource for researchers studying the immune response to SARS-CoV-2, is where the repertoires were released. Overall results and qualifications from the work: The quantity of clinical and demographic metadata differed by source and by participant and was supplied without curation.

TCRbeta CDR3 regions were amplified from genomic DNA using the immunoSEQ Assay, a bias-controlled multiplex PCR. The paper's processing steps were these. The number of nucleated cells in each sample was estimated by amplification of reference gene primers within the assay. Sequence reads were collapsed and filtered to measure the absolute abundance of every unique TCRbeta CDR3 rearrangement. For each sample, productive Simpson clonality was calculated as the square root of Simpson's diversity index over productive rearrangements. TCRdb took this table from immuneACCESS and kept in-frame rearrangements with V and J called. Such tables lack part of the clones; where checked against another copy, unresolved V genes explain under half of the gap, and the rest is unexplained. V and J calls and clone size come straight from that table; D and trimming were deduced from the DNA. The sample table holds 15,000 to 20,000 clones, of which roughly 93% were seen once. 5.7% of the sample belongs to the ten largest clones.

Collaborating institutions collected whole blood in K2EDTA tubes following their own protocols. Collaborator samples were shipped for TCRbeta analysis as frozen whole blood, isolated PBMCs, or DNA extracted from either sample type. As for this clone: No cognate antigen has been identified for it. No qualities accompany the bases; no much larger clone lies one base away.

Its CDR3 holds 15 amino acids, cysteine through phenylalanine. Of all the DNA, just the CDR3 is kept, 45 bases in frame from base 1. The V end loses 0 bases and the J end loses 1 base, and a stretch of 8 bases separates them. From a lookup of the germline V gene (reference sequence), CDR1 and CDR2 are LNHNV and YYDKDF. The sample was peripheral blood. Recombination joined TRBV15 with TRBJ2-3, with no confidently assigned D gene. This clonotype was obtained from a human donor in a cohort sampled during active COVID-19. The CDR3: CATSRDLTRTDTQYF. The nucleotide sequence reads TGTGCCACCAGCAGAGATCTCACACGCACAGATACGCAGTATTTT.